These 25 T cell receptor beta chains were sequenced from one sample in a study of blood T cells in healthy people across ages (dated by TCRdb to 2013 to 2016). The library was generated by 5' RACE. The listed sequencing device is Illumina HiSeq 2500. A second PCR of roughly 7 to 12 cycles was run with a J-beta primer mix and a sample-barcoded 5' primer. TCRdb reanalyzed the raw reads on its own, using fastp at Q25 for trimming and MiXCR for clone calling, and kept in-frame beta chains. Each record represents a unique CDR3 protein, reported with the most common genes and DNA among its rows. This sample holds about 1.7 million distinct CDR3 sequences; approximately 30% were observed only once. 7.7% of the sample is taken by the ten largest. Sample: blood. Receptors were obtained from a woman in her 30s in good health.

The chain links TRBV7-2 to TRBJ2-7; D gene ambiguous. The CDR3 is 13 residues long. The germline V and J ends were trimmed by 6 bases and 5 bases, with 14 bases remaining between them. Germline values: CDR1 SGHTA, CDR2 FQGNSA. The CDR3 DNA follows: TGTGCCAGCAGAGAATTGGTGCCAAACGAGCAGTACTTC. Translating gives CASRELVPNEQYF.

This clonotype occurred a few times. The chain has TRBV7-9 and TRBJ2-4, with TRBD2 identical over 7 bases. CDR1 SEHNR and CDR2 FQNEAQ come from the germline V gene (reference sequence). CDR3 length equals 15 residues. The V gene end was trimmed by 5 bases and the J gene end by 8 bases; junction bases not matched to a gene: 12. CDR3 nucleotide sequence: TGTGCCAGCAGCCAATGGGGGGAGGGTTCGGACATTCAGTACTTC. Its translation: CASSQWGEGSDIQYF.

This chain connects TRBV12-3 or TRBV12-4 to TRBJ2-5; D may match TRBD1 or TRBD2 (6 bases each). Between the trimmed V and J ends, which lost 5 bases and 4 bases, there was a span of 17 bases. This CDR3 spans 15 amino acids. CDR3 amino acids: CASSTRTGGRETQYF. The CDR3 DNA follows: TGTGCCAGCAGTACAAGGACTGGGGGGCGAGAGACCCAGTACTTC.

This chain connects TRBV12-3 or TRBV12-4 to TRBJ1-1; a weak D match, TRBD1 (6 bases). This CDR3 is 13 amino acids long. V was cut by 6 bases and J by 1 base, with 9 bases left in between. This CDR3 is CASRNRENTEAFF. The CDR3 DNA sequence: TGTGCCAGCAGAAACAGGGAGAACACTGAAGCTTTCTTT.

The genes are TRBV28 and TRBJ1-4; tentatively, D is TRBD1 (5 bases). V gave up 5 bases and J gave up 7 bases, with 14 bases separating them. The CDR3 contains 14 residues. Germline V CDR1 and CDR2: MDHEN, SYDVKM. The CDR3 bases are TGTGCCAGCAGTGACGGGACGAGTGGTGAAAAACTGTTTTTT. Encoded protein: CASSDGTSGEKLFF.

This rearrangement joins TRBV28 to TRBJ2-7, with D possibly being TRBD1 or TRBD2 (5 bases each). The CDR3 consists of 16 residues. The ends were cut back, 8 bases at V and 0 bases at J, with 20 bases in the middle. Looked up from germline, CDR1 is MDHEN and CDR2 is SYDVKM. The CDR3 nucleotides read TGTGCCAGCCTCGGTGGGACGGGCTCCAACTCCTACGAGCAGTACTTC. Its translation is CASLGGTGSNSYEQYF.

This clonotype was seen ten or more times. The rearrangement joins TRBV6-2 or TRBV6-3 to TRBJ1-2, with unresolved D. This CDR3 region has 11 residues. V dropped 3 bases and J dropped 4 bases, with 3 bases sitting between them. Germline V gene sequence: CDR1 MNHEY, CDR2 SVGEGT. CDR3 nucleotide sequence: TGTGCCAGCAGTTATCGCTATGGCTACACCTTC. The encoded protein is CASSYRYGYTF.

CDR3: CASSVGASGGGVGEQFF. The CDR3 DNA reads as TGTGCCAGCAGCGTAGGGGCTAGCGGGGGAGGAGTAGGTGAGCAGTTCTTC. The V gene is TRBV9, the J gene TRBJ2-1, with TRBD2 matching 10 bases. CDR1 SGDLS and CDR2 YYNGEE come from the germline V gene. With V trimmed by 0 bases and J by 9 bases, 12 bases remained unmatched. This CDR3 contains 17 residues.

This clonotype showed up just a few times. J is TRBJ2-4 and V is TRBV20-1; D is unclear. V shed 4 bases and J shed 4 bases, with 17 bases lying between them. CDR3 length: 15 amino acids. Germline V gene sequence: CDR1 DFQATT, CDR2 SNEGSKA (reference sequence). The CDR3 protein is CSATESTSLKNIQYF. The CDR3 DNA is TGCAGTGCTACGGAATCGACCTCACTTAAAAACATTCAGTACTTC.

CDR3 loop: CASSFGGAPGYTF. CDR3 nucleotide sequence: TGTGCCAGCAGTTTTGGGGGGGCGCCGGGCTACACCTTC. The chain is built from TRBV28 and TRBJ1-2; possible D gene TRBD1, 6 bases. Germline CDR1 MDHEN, CDR2 SYDVKM. The ends were cut back, 3 bases at V and 8 bases at J, with 13 bases in the middle. The CDR3 runs to 13 residues.

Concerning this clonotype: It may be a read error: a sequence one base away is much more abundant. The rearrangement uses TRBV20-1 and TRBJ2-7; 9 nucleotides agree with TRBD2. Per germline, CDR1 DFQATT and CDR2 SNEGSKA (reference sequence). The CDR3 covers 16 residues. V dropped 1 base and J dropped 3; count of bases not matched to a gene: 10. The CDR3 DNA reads TGCAGTGCTAGAGTCCCCGGGACTAGCATGGGCTACGAGCAGTACTTC. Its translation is CSARVPGTSMGYEQYF.

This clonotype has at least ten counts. CDR3 nucleotide sequence: TGTGCCAGCAGCTTAATGGCTAGCGGGAGTCTTTACGAGCAGTACTTC. Protein: CASSLMASGSLYEQYF. This sequence joins TRBV7-2 and TRBJ2-7; 10 bases line up with TRBD2. This CDR3 is built from 16 residues. The ends lost 2 bases at V and 4 bases at J; junction bases unmatched: 8. Germline V CDR1 and CDR2: SGHTA, FQGNSA.

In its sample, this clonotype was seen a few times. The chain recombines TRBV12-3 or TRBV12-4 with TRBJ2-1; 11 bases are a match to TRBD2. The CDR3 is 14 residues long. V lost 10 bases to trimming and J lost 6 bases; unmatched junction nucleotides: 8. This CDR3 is CAISSGRIGNEQFF. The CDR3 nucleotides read TGTGCCATTTCTAGCGGGAGGATTGGCAATGAGCAGTTCTTC.

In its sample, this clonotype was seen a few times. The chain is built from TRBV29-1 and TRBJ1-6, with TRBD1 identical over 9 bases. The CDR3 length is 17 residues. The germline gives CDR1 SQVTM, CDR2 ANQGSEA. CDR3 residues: CSPESNRDRAENSPLHF. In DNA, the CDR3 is TGCAGTCCTGAATCCAACAGGGACAGGGCTGAGAATTCACCCCTCCACTTT.

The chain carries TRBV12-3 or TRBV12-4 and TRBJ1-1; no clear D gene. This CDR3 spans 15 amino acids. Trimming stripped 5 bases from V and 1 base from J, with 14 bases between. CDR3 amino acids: CASSPSWGENTEAFF. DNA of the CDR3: TGTGCCAGCAGTCCCTCTTGGGGTGAGAACACTGAAGCTTTCTTT.

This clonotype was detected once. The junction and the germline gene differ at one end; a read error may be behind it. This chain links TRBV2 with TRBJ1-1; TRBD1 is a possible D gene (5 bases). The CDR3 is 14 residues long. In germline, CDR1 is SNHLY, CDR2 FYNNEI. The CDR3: CVSSGWGGNTEAFF. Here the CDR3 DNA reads TGTGTCAGCAGTGGCTGGGGCGGGAACACTGAAGCTTTCTTT.

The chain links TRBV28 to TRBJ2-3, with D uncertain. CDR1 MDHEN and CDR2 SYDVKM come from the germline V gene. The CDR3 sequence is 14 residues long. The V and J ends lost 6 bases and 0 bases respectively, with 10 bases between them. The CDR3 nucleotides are TGTGCCAGCAGCCGATCGGACAGCACAGATACGCAGTATTTT. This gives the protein CASSRSDSTDTQYF.

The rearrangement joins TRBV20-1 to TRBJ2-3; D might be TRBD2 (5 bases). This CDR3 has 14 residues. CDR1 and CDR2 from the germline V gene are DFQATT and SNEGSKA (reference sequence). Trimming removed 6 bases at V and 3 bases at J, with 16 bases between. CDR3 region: CSAWEPGRTDTQYF. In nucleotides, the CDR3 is TGCAGTGCGTGGGAGCCAGGCCGGACAGATACGCAGTATTTT.

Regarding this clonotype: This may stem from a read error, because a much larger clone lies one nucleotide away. The CDR3 DNA sequence: TGTGCCGGCGGTCGACTAGCCAAAAACATTCAGTACTTC. It codes for CAGGRLAKNIQYF. The chain has TRBV12-3 or TRBV12-4 and TRBJ2-4; D is unclear. The germline V and J ends were trimmed by 11 bases and 0 bases, with 11 bases remaining between them. The CDR3 contains 13 residues.

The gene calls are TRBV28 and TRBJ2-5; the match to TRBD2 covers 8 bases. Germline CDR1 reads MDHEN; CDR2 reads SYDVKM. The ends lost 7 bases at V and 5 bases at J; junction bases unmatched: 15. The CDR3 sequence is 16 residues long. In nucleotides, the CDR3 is TGTGCCAGCACCATGGGTTTCCGGGGGGGCATGGAGACCCAGTACTTC. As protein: CASTMGFRGGMETQYF.

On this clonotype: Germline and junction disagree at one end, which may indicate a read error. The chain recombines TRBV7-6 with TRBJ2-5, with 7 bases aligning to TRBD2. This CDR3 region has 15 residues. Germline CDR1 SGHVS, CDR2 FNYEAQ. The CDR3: CASGLEPQGGETQYF. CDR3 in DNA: TGTGCCAGCGGCTTAGAACCGCAGGGAGGGGAGACCCAGTACTTC.

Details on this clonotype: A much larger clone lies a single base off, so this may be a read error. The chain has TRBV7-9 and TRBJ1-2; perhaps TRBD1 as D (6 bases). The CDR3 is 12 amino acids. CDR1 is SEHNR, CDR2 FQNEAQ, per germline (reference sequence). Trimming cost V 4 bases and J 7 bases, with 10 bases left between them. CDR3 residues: CASSSGQCGYTF. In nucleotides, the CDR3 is TGTGCCAGCAGCTCCGGACAGTGTGGCTACACCTTC.

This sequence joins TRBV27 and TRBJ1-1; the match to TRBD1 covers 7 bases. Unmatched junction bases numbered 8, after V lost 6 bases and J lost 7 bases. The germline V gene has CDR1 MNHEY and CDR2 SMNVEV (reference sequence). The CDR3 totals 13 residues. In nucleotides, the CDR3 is TGTGCCAGCAGACGACAGGGTCGGATTGAAGCTTTCTTT. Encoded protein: CASRRQGRIEAFF.

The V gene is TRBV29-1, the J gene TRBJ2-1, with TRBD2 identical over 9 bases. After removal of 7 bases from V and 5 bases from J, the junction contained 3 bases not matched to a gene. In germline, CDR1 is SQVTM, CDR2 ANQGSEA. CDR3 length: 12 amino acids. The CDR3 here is CSGEREDNEQFF. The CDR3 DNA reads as TGCAGCGGGGAGCGGGAGGACAATGAGCAGTTCTTC.

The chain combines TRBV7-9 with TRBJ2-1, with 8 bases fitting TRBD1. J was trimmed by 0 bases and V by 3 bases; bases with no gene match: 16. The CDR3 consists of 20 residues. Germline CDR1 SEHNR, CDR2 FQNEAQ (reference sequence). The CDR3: CASSFGRTGNLEASYNEQFF. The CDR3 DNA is TGTGCCAGCAGCTTCGGAAGGACAGGGAATTTAGAGGCCTCCTACAATGAGCAGTTCTTC.